What follows are 21 T cell receptor beta chains derived from one specimen sequenced in a study of cytomegalovirus exposure and HLA in healthy donors. Primers for the PCR totalled 60 Vbeta and 13 Jbeta. Sequenced by immunoSEQ multiplex PCR; TCRdb stores in-frame clones only, minus some. Among approximately 130,000 clones, 75% to 85% were seen once, and the ten largest hold 1% to 1.5%. The sample taken for sequencing was PBMCs. These receptors all come from a girl aged 2 to 10 in good health and CMV-seronegative.

This clone has just one count. The rearrangement links TRBV27 to TRBJ1-3, with a tentative D call TRBD1 (6 bases). CDR1 is MNHEY, CDR2 SMNVEV, per germline (reference sequence). Trimming stripped 4 bases from V and 6 bases from J, with 10 bases between. This CDR3 has 13 amino acids. CDR3 coding DNA: TGTGCCAGCAGTTCTCACAGGGAAAACACCATATATTTT. Translating it yields CASSSHRENTIYF.

V gene TRBV5-1 combines with J gene TRBJ1-2, with a tentative D call TRBD1 (5 bases). Per germline, CDR1 SGHRS and CDR2 YFSETQ. The V and J ends lost 4 bases and 8 bases respectively, with 9 bases between them. This CDR3 is built from 11 residues. The CDR3 here is CASSGGGGYTF. The CDR3 bases are TGCGCCAGCAGCGGGGGAGGCGGCTACACCTTC.

The V gene is TRBV21-1, the J gene TRBJ1-5; TRBD1, as called in the table, went unchecked against the DNA. TRBV21-1 is tagged as a pseudogene. The CDR3 runs 15 residues. Here the CDR3 reads CASSKDRGGNQPQHF. CDR3 nucleotide sequence: TGTGCCAGCAGCAAAGACAGGGGAGGCAATCAGCCCCAGCATTTT.

The chain uses TRBV5-1 and TRBJ2-1, with D perhaps assigned TRBD1 or TRBD2 (6 bases each). Germline V gene sequence: CDR1 SGHRS, CDR2 YFSETQ. There are 12 residues in the CDR3. The V end was cut by 7 bases, the J end by 8 bases, with 13 bases between. The CDR3 loop reads CASGLGGDEQFF. The CDR3 nucleotides read TGCGCCAGCGGTTTGGGGGGCGATGAGCAGTTCTTC.

The chain employs TRBV5-1 and TRBJ2-3; TRBD1 is a possible D gene (6 bases). The V end was cut by 6 bases, the J end by 2 bases, with 16 bases between. Germline CDR1 and CDR2: SGHRS and YFSETQ. CDR3 length equals 15 residues. The CDR3 DNA follows: TGCGCCAGCACCAGGGGTTCTGGCCACACAGATACGCAGTATTTT. Amino acid sequence: CASTRGSGHTDTQYF.

J is TRBJ2-3 and V is TRBV5-6; D is uncertain. The CDR3 runs 14 residues. Per germline, CDR1 SGHDT and CDR2 YYEEEE. V was cut by 0 bases and J by 5 bases, with 10 bases left in between. This CDR3 reads CASSLVPSVDTQYF. The CDR3 DNA follows: TGTGCCAGCAGCTTGGTTCCTAGTGTAGATACGCAGTATTTT.

CDR3 DNA sequence: TGCGCCAGCAGTGCCACGGGACAGGGGTATGGCTACACCTTC. Protein: CASSATGQGYGYTF. This chain joins TRBV10-2 and TRBJ1-2; 10 positions agree with TRBD1. Trimming at V came to 4 bases and at J to 5 bases, leaving 4 bases not matched to a gene. The CDR3 covers 14 residues. Germline V gene sequence: CDR1 WSHSY, CDR2 SAAADI.

V and J are TRBV12-5 and TRBJ2-7; the D gene is possibly TRBD1 (6 bases). Trimming took 0 bases from V and 7 from J, leaving 16 bases between them. Germline V gene sequence: CDR1 LGHNT, CDR2 FRNRAP. The CDR3 covers 15 residues. The CDR3 DNA reads as TGTGCTAGTGGTTTGGTGGCAGGGAAGAGGGGGGAGCAGTACTTC. Its translation: CASGLVAGKRGEQYF.

The chain recombines TRBV11-2 with TRBJ2-7; D possibly corresponds to TRBD2 (5 bases). Germline CDR1 reads SGHAT; CDR2 reads FQNNGV. CDR3 length equals 14 residues. Trimming pared 5 bases from V and 3 bases from J, leaving 14 bases between. This CDR3 is CASSIWTQSYEQYF. DNA of the CDR3: TGTGCCAGCAGCATATGGACTCAGAGCTACGAGCAGTACTTC.

This clone was counted a few times. The junction differs from germline at one of its ends, possibly a read error. The genes are TRBV7-7 and TRBJ2-7; 7 positions agree with TRBD1. Germline V CDR1 and CDR2: SSHAT, FNYEAQ (reference sequence). This CDR3 contains 14 residues. In nucleotides, the CDR3 is TGTGCTAGCAGCTTGGACAGGTCCTCCTACGAGCAGTACTTC. This codes for CASSLDRSSYEQYF.

The rearrangement links TRBV7-2 to TRBJ1-2; 9 nucleotides line up with TRBD1. V gave up 3 bases and J gave up 4 bases; unmatched junction bases: 3. Germline CDR1 reads SGHTA; CDR2 reads FQGNSA. This CDR3 region has 14 residues. Written as DNA, the CDR3 is TGTGCCAGCAGCTTGGGGACAGGGACCTATGGCTACACCTTC. The encoded protein is CASSLGTGTYGYTF.

The chain links TRBV5-6 to TRBJ1-1, with 8 bases identical to TRBD1. With 4 bases clipped from V and 6 bases from J, the junction kept 11 bases outside the gene matches. Germline V lookup: CDR1 SGHDT, CDR2 YYEEEE. The CDR3 covers 15 residues. The CDR3 sequence: CASSLLQGGDAEAFF. The CDR3 DNA reads TGTGCCAGCAGCCTACTACAGGGGGGTGACGCTGAAGCTTTCTTT.

This clone was detected only a few times. The chain links TRBV7-9 to TRBJ2-6; 12 bases line up with TRBD1. Germline V lookup: CDR1 SEHNR, CDR2 FQNEAQ (reference sequence). Trimming at V came to 5 bases and at J to 12 bases, leaving 8 bases not matched to a gene. The CDR3 is made up of 15 amino acids. The CDR3 is CASSVPGQGAPVLTF. The CDR3 nucleotides read TGTGCCAGCAGCGTACCGGGACAGGGGGCCCCCGTCCTGACTTTC.

Points on this clone: Germline is not matched at one junction end, which may reflect a read error. V and J are TRBV6-1 and TRBJ2-7; 8 bases agree with TRBD2. CDR3 size: 15 residues. CDR1 is MNHNS and CDR2 is SASEGT in the germline V gene. The CDR3 sequence: CASRGAGVTSYGQYF. CDR3 coding DNA: TGTGCCAGCAGAGGAGCGGGGGTCACCTCCTACGGGCAGTACTTC.

The rearrangement links TRBV5-1 to TRBJ1-1; 10 bases map to TRBD1. CDR1 SGHRS and CDR2 YFSETQ come from the germline V gene. The V and J ends lost 3 bases and 1 base, in that order; junction bases with no gene match: 0. The length of the CDR3 is 14 residues. CDR3 residues: CASSWDRGNTEAFF. CDR3 in DNA: TGCGCCAGCAGCTGGGACAGGGGGAACACTGAAGCTTTCTTT.

J is TRBJ2-1 and V is TRBV28; TRBD1 agrees at 8 bases. This CDR3 has 17 residues. The V segment lost 4 bases and the J segment 0 bases; nucleotides outside the gene matches: 8. Germline V gene data show CDR1 as MDHEN and CDR2 as SYDVKM. In DNA form, the CDR3 reads TGTGCCAGCAGTTCAGGGACAGGAAGTAGCTCCTACAATGAGCAGTTCTTC. This encodes CASSSGTGSSSYNEQFF.

This CDR3 reads CASSTDRTPTYEQYF. The CDR3 DNA follows: TGTGCCAGTAGCACGGACCGGACACCCACCTACGAGCAGTACTTC. The rearrangement joins TRBV19 to TRBJ2-7; D is perhaps TRBD1 (5 bases). Trimming removed 6 bases at V and 2 bases at J, with 17 bases between. Germline CDR1 LNHDA, CDR2 SQIVND (reference sequence). This CDR3 contains 15 residues.

The chain joins TRBV15 to TRBJ1-6, with 7 bases aligning to TRBD1. The V and J ends lost 0 bases and 9 bases, in that order; junction bases with no gene match: 8. The CDR3 loop spans 16 amino acids. CDR1 and CDR2 from the germline V gene are LNHNV and YYDKDF (reference sequence). The CDR3 DNA sequence: TGTGCCACCAGCAGAGATGGGGACAGTGCAAGTTCACCCCTCCACTTT. Translated, it gives CATSRDGDSASSPLHF. Variable domain in full (rest from reference TRBV15 and TRBJ1-6): DAMVIQNPRYQVTQFGKPVTLSCSQTLNHNVMYWYQQKSSQAPKLLFHYYDKDFNNEADTPDNFQSRRPNTSFCFLDIRSPGLGDTAMYLCATSRDGDSASSPLHFGNGTRLTVT.

The chain combines TRBV5-1 with TRBJ1-1; no reliable D call. Per the germline V gene, CDR1 is SGHRS and CDR2 is YFSETQ. This CDR3 comprises 15 residues. V shed 1 base and J shed 0 bases, with 10 bases lying between them. The CDR3 bases are TGCGCCAGCAGCTTGATACCAGATATGAACACTGAAGCTTTCTTT. Its protein is CASSLIPDMNTEAFF.

Only a few counts were recorded for this clone. This CDR3 is CASSQEILRGQEEETQYF. The CDR3 coding sequence is TGCGCCAGCAGCCAAGAGATTTTGAGAGGACAGGAGGAAGAGACCCAGTACTTC. V usage is TRBV4-1 and J usage is TRBJ2-5, with TRBD1 identical over 7 bases. V lost 0 bases and J lost 3; bases outside the gene matches: 13. The CDR3 extends over 18 amino acids. In germline, CDR1 is MGHRA, CDR2 YSYEKL.

Turning to this clone: One end of the junction is discordant with germline, which a read error may explain. The V call is TRBV14, the J call TRBJ2-1, with 7 nucleotides matching TRBD2. The CDR3 length is 15 residues. CDR1 is SGHDN, CDR2 FVKESK, per germline. Written as DNA, the CDR3 is TGTGCCAGCAGTCAAGCGGGACTGGTAGACAATGAGCAGTTCTTC. Amino acid sequence: CASSQAGLVDNEQFF.